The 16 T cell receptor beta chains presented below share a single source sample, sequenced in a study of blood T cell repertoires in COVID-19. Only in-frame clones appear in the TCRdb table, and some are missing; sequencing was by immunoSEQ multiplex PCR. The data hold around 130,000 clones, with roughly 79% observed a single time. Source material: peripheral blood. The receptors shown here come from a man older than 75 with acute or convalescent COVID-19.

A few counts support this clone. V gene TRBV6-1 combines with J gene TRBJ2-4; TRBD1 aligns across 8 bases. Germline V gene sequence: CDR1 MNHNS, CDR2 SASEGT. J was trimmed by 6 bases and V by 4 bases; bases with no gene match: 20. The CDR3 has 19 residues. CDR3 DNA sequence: TGTGCCAGCAGTGCCCTCCAGGGGGCTGCCGACCATCTACGAAACATTCAGTACTTC. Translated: CASSALQGAADHLRNIQYF.

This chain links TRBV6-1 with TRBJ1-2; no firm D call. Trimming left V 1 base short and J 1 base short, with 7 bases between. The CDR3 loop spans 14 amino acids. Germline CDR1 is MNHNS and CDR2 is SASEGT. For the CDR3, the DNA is TGTGCCAGCAGTGAAGGGAACAGTAACTATGGCTACACCTTC. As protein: CASSEGNSNYGYTF.

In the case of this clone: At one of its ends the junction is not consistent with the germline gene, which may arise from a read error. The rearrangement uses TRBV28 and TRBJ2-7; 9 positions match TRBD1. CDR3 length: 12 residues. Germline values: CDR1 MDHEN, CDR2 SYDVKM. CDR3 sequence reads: CASSFPAGTGHF. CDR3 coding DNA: TGTGCCAGCAGTTTCCCCGCCGGGACAGGGCACTTC.

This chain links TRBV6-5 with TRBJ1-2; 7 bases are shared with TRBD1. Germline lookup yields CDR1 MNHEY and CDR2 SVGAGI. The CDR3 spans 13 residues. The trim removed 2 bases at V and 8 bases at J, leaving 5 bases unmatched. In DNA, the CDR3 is TGTGCCAGCAGTTACCGACAGGGAGGCGGCTACACCTTC. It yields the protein CASSYRQGGGYTF.

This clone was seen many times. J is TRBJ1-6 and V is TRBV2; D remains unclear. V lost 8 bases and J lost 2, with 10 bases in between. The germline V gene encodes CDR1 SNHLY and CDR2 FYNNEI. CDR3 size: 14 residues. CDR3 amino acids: CASRGVTYNSPLHF. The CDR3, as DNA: TGTGCCAGCCGGGGAGTTACCTATAATTCACCCCTCCACTTT.

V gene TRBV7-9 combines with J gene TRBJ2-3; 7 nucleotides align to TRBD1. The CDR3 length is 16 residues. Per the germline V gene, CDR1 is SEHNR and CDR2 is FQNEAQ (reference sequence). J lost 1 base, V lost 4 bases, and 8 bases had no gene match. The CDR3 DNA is TGTGCCAGCAGCTCACCACGGGGACAGCGCACAGATACGCAGTATTTT. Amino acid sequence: CASSSPRGQRTDTQYF.

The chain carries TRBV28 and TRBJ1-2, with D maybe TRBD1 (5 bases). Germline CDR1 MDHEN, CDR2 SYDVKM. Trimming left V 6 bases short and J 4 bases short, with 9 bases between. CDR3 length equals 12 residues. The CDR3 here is CASRGLGYGYTF. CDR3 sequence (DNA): TGTGCCAGCAGGGGACTAGGCTATGGCTACACCTTC.

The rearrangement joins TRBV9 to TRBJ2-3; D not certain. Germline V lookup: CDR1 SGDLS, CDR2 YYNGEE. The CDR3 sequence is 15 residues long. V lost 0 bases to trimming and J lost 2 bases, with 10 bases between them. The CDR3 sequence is CASSVAAGYTDTQYF. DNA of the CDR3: TGTGCCAGCAGCGTAGCGGCAGGATACACAGATACGCAGTATTTT.

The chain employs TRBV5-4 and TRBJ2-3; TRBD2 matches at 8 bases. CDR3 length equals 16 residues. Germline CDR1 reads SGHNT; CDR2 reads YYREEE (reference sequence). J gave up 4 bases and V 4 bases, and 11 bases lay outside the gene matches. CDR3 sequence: CASSLVRRGAADTQYF. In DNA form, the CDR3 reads TGTGCCAGCAGCCTGGTCCGGCGGGGGGCCGCAGATACGCAGTATTTT.

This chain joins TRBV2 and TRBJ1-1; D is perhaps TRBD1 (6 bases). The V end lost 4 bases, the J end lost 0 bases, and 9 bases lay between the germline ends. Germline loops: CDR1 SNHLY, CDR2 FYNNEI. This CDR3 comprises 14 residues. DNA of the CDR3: TGTGCCAGCAGTGCGGGACAAATGAACACTGAAGCTTTCTTT. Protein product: CASSAGQMNTEAFF.

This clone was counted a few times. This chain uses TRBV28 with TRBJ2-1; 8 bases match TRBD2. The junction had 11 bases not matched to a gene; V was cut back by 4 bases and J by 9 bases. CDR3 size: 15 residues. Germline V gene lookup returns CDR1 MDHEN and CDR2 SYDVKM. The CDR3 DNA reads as TGTGCCAGCAGTTCGCCGGGACTAGGCGGCGGTGAGCAGTTCTTC. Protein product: CASSSPGLGGGEQFF.

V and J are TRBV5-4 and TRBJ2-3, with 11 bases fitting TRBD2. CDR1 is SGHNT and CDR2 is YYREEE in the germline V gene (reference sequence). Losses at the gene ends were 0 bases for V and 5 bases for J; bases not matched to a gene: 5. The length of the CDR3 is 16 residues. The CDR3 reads CASSLVAGGQGDTQYF. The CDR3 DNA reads TGTGCCAGCAGCTTGGTAGCGGGGGGGCAGGGAGATACGCAGTATTTT.

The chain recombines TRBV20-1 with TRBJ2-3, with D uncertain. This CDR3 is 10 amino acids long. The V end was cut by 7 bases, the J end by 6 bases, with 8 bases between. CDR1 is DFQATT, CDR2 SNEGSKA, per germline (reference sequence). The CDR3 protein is CSGASDTQYF. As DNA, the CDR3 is TGCAGTGGGGCATCTGATACGCAGTATTTT.

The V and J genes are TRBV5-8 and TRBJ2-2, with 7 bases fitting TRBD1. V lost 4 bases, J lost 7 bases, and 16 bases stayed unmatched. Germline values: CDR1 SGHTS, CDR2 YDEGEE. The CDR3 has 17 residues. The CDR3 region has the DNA TGTGCCAGCAGCCGACCTTTCTCCGGGACAGCTAGCGGGGAGCTGTTTTTT. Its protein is CASSRPFSGTASGELFF.

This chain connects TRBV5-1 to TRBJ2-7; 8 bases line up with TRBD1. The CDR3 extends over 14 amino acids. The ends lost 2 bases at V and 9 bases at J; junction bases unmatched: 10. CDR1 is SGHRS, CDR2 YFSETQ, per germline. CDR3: CASSFGDQGTGQYF. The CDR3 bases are TGCGCCAGCAGCTTTGGTGACCAGGGGACAGGGCAGTACTTC.

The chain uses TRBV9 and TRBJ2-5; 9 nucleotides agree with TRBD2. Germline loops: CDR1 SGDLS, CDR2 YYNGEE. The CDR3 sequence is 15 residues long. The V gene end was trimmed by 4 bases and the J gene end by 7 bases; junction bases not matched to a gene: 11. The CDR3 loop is CASSPNSGGLLTQYF. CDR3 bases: TGTGCCAGCAGCCCCAATAGCGGGGGCCTGCTGACCCAGTACTTC.